This is a list of T cell receptor beta chains from one sample in a study of T-cell memory formation after mild COVID-19. TCRdb analysed the 5' RACE reads with MiXCR anew, one entry per CDR3 protein. The data show about 320,000 distinct CDR3 sequences, around an eighth seen once. The sample consisted of PBMCs or a T cell subset sorted from them (not recorded which). The source of these receptors is a man between 18 and 29 years old who had mild COVID-19 (a few samples of this study predate the infection). Cell type and time point are not known. Each CDR3 is given with its conserved first and last residue. Each record gives: J gene, CDR3 length, clone size, D gene, V gene, CDR3 DNA, CDR3 protein. The D gene is left open where the match is weak. Size values are once, few and many counts, or a class for expanded clones, and some rows have none.

TRBJ2-2,14,few,.,TRBV7-3,TGTGCCAGCAGCGAAACAGGGAACCCCGGGGAGCTGTTTTTT,CASSETGNPGELFF
TRBJ1-1,13,.,.,TRBV25-1,TGTGCCAGCAGTGAATATTCATACACTGAAGCTTTCTTT,CASSEYSYTEAFF
TRBJ2-5,14,.,TRBD2,TRBV5-1,TGCGCCAGCAGCTATGGGGGGGACCAAGAGACCCAGTACTTC,CASSYGGDQETQYF
TRBJ2-1,14,.,.,TRBV6-5,TGTGCCAGCAGTTATGAGGGGGCCTACAATGAGCAGTTCTTC,CASSYEGAYNEQFF
TRBJ2-7,14,few,TRBD1,TRBV7-9,TGTGCCAGCAGCGACCGGGACAGGGTTTACGAGCAGTACTTC,CASSDRDRVYEQYF
TRBJ2-1,15,.,.,TRBV4-3,TGCGCCAGCAGCCCGCAGAGGCTGTTGAACAATGAGCAGTTCTTC,CASSPQRLLNNEQFF
TRBJ1-1,16,.,.,TRBV11-1,TGTGCCAGCAGTTCAGGGAACAGGGACATGAACACTGAAGCTTTCTTT,CASSSGNRDMNTEAFF
TRBJ1-1,15,few,TRBD1,TRBV12-3/TRBV12-4,TGTGCCAGCAGTTGGGGACAGGGAATGAACACTGAAGCTTTCTTT,CASSWGQGMNTEAFF
TRBJ2-7,15,many,TRBD1,TRBV4-2,TGTGCCAGCAGCCCTGCCGGGACAGGTCTCTACGAGCAGTACTTC,CASSPAGTGLYEQYF
TRBJ2-2,17,.,TRBD1,TRBV12-3/TRBV12-4,TGTGCCAGCAGTTCGCTGAGGACAGGGGTAGGGTCCGGGGAGCTGTTTTTT,CASSSLRTGVGSGELFF
TRBJ2-3,14,few,.,TRBV7-9,TGTGCCAGCAGCTTGGCAGGATCGGCAGATACGCAGTATTTT,CASSLAGSADTQYF
TRBJ2-1,16,few,TRBD2,TRBV12-3/TRBV12-4,TGTGCCAGCAGTTTAGCCCCAATACTAGCGGGGCTTGAGCAGTTCTTC,CASSLAPILAGLEQFF
TRBJ2-1,16,many,TRBD2,TRBV7-3,TGTGCCAGCAGCCTAAGACCCATAGCGGGGTACAATGAGCAGTTCTTC,CASSLRPIAGYNEQFF
TRBJ1-5,13,many,.,TRBV5-8,TGTGCCAGCAGCTCTAGAGGAGAATGGCCCCAGCATTTT,CASSSRGEWPQHF